These T cell receptor beta chains were read from a single sample in a study of vaccination and CD4 T cells after COVID-19. Their antigens are not known. TCRdb used MiXCR to reprocess the PCR reads, holding one entry per CDR3 protein. The sample includes about 19,000 distinct CDR3 sequences, about 32% of them seen just once. The sequenced material came from cultured CD4+ T cells from blood. The receptors were sampled from a human donor with COVID-19. CDR3s include the opening cysteine and the closing phenylalanine or tryptophan. Fields, in order: D gene, V gene, J gene, clone size, CDR3 protein, CDR3 DNA. The D gene is left open where the match is weak. Where a row states a size, it is once, few, many or the class of an expanded clone; other rows omit it.

.	TRBV24-1	TRBJ2-2	medium-sized	CATSATNTGELFF	TGTGCCACCAGTGCAACGAACACCGGGGAGCTGTTTTTT
TRBD2	TRBV20-1	TRBJ2-7	few	CSASTSGGPYEQYF	TGCAGTGCTAGTACCAGCGGGGGCCCCTACGAGCAGTACTTC
.	TRBV20-1	TRBJ2-5	medium-sized	CSVPSENQETQYF	TGCAGCGTGCCTAGTGAGAACCAAGAGACCCAGTACTTC
.	TRBV6-5	TRBJ1-4	.	CASSYGRTGEKLFF	TGTGCCAGCAGTTACGGACGGACGGGTGAAAAACTGTTTTTT
.	TRBV19	TRBJ1-5	few	CASSIGGDNQPQHF	TGTGCCAGTAGTATAGGAGGCGACAATCAGCCCCAGCATTTT
.	TRBV11-3	TRBJ2-5	.	CASSLGQAQETQYF	TGTGCCAGCAGCTTAGGACAAGCACAAGAGACCCAGTACTTC
.	TRBV18	TRBJ2-3	.	CASSPLGGTDTQYF	TGTGCCAGCTCACCACTAGGGGGCACAGATACGCAGTATTTT
.	TRBV30	TRBJ1-1	.	CAWSWAGEAFF	TGTGCCTGGAGCTGGGCAGGGGAAGCTTTCTTT
TRBD2	TRBV20-1	TRBJ2-6	few	CSAMRGRGANVLTF	TGCAGTGCGATGCGGGGGAGAGGGGCCAACGTCCTGACTTTC
TRBD1	TRBV5-4	TRBJ1-1	.	CASSLPQQGLNTEAFF	TGTGCCAGCAGCTTGCCCCAACAGGGGTTGAACACTGAAGCTTTCTTT
TRBD1	TRBV5-4	TRBJ1-2	medium-sized	CASSFTGGYGYTF	TGTGCCAGCAGCTTTACAGGGGGCTATGGCTACACCTTC
.	TRBV7-2	TRBJ2-7	few	CASSTSTVSYEQYF	TGTGCCAGCAGCACCTCGACGGTCTCCTACGAGCAGTACTTC
.	TRBV27	TRBJ2-7	.	CASSLSRRGPFYEQYF	TGTGCCAGCAGTTTATCCAGACGGGGACCCTTCTACGAGCAGTACTTC
TRBD1	TRBV15	TRBJ1-5	medium-sized	CATSREGQGANQPQHF	TGTGCCACCAGCAGGGAGGGACAGGGGGCAAATCAGCCCCAGCATTTT
TRBD1	TRBV6-1	TRBJ1-1	.	CASNRGDTEAFF	TGTGCCAGCAACAGGGGGGACACTGAAGCTTTCTTT
TRBD1	TRBV12-3/TRBV12-4	TRBJ2-5	few	CASSLGQPQETQYF	TGTGCCAGCAGTTTGGGACAGCCCCAAGAGACCCAGTACTTC
TRBD1	TRBV6-5	TRBJ1-3	.	CASSYSTTGGGNTIYF	TGTGCCAGCAGTTACTCGACCACAGGGGGCGGAAACACCATATATTTT
.	TRBV20-1	TRBJ1-2	few	CSARLQRTRGYTF	TGCAGTGCTAGACTCCAGAGAACCCGGGGCTACACCTTC
.	TRBV30	TRBJ2-2	few	CAWSPRLAGELFF	TGTGCCTGGAGTCCCCGTCTGGCCGGGGAGCTGTTTTTT
.	TRBV25-1	TRBJ2-2	.	CASSDARPPPGELFF	TGTGCCAGCAGTGATGCTAGACCTCCTCCCGGGGAGCTGTTTTTT
.	TRBV18	TRBJ1-5	.	CASSAASNQPQHF	TGTGCCAGCTCAGCAGCTAGCAATCAGCCCCAGCATTTT
TRBD1	TRBV27	TRBJ2-7	few	CASRRTPGQGTYEQYF	TGTGCCAGCAGGCGGACCCCGGGACAGGGCACTTACGAGCAGTACTTC
.	TRBV7-6	TRBJ2-5	.	CASSLGSPDQYF	TGTGCCAGCAGCTTAGGTAGTCCGGACCAGTACTTC
.	TRBV7-9	TRBJ2-5	few	CASSPLRSPKGETQYF	TGTGCCAGCAGCCCTCTGAGGTCCCCCAAGGGGGAGACCCAGTACTTC
.	TRBV12-3/TRBV12-4	TRBJ2-3	.	CASSPRGKPPKGQYF	TGTGCCAGCAGTCCACGGGGCAAACCCCCTAAGGGGCAGTATTTT
.	TRBV15	TRBJ2-5	medium-sized	CATGGNGGQETQYF	TGTGCCACCGGGGGCAATGGGGGCCAAGAGACCCAGTACTTC
TRBD2	TRBV20-1	TRBJ2-1	.	CSADSGTNFPNEQFF	TGCAGTGCTGATTCCGGGACTAACTTTCCCAATGAGCAGTTCTTC
.	TRBV6-1	TRBJ2-1	few	CASSERRPQGPEQFF	TGTGCCAGCAGTGAAAGGCGACCCCAGGGGCCTGAGCAGTTCTTC
TRBD1	TRBV20-1	TRBJ1-3	.	CSARDRVLAGNTIYF	TGCAGTGCTAGGGACAGGGTTTTGGCTGGAAACACCATATATTTT
TRBD1	TRBV4-1	TRBJ1-2	.	CASSQAGQGGYGYTF	TGCGCCAGCAGCCAAGCGGGACAGGGAGGCTATGGCTACACCTTC
TRBD1	TRBV7-7	TRBJ2-2	few	CASSDRVGAGELFF	TGTGCTAGCAGCGACAGGGTAGGGGCCGGGGAGCTGTTTTTT
.	TRBV6-1	TRBJ2-3	.	CASRLHPRRSPPTDTQYF	TGTGCCAGCAGACTACACCCCAGGAGGAGTCCTCCCACAGATACGCAGTATTTT
.	TRBV7-2	TRBJ2-5	.	CASRIGNLDGWETQYF	TGTGCCAGCAGGATAGGAAACTTAGACGGGTGGGAGACCCAGTACTTC
.	TRBV7-2	TRBJ1-2	few	CASSLGRDYGYTF	TGTGCCAGCAGCTTAGGCAGGGACTATGGCTACACCTTC
.	TRBV7-6	TRBJ1-1	.	CASSLNIRGKGNTEAFF	TGTGCCAGCAGCTTAAATATTAGGGGGAAAGGGAACACTGAAGCTTTCTTT
.	TRBV7-9	TRBJ1-2	few	CASSLGGGRAEYGYTF	TGTGCCAGCAGCTTAGGCGGGGGGCGTGCTGAATATGGCTACACCTTC
.	TRBV6-4	TRBJ2-1	few	CASGRDNEQFF	TGTGCCAGCGGCAGAGACAATGAGCAGTTCTTC